Following are 16 T cell receptor beta chains from one sample sequenced in a study of T cell responses to AZD1222 COVID-19 vaccine. The repertoire was sequenced with immunoSEQ multiplex PCR; TCRdb's copy has only in-frame clones and lacks some. The sample includes some 130,000 clones, approximately 85% of them seen just once. The sample consisted of peripheral blood, taken on day 0 of AZD1222 vaccination. These receptors were taken from an adult in good health.

CDR3 loop: CASSPGTGGRNTEAFF. CDR3 in DNA: TGTGCCAGCAGTCCCGGGACAGGGGGCAGGAACACTGAAGCTTTCTTT. The chain carries TRBV5-4 and TRBJ1-1; TRBD1 aligns across 12 bases. The trim removed 5 bases at V and 1 base at J, leaving 6 bases unmatched. The CDR3 covers 16 residues. Germline V gene data show CDR1 as SGHNT and CDR2 as YYREEE (reference sequence).

This rearrangement joins TRBV6-5 to TRBJ1-2; D unresolved. In germline, CDR1 is MNHEY, CDR2 SVGAGI. Trimming pared 6 bases from V and 0 bases from J, leaving 8 bases between. This CDR3 has 13 amino acids. CDR3 loop: CASRTSANYGYTF. In nucleotides, the CDR3 is TGTGCCAGCAGGACGTCAGCTAACTATGGCTACACCTTC.

The chain employs TRBV19 and TRBJ1-6; D uncertain. V was pared by 5 bases and J by 8 bases, with 7 bases between. This CDR3 contains 12 residues. CDR1 LNHDA and CDR2 SQIVND come from the germline V gene (reference sequence). The CDR3 sequence: CASSLTDSPLHF. DNA for the CDR3: TGTGCCAGTAGTCTAACAGATTCACCCCTCCACTTT. Full variable domain (outside the CDR3, taken from reference TRBV19 and TRBJ1-6): DGGITQSPKYLFRKEGQNVTLSCEQNLNHDAMYWYRQDPGQGLRLIYYSQIVNDFQKGDIAEGYSVSREKKESFPLTVTSAQKNPTAFYLCASSLTDSPLHFGNGTRLTVT.

The CDR3 is CASRQGLGSPLHF. The CDR3, as DNA: TGTGCCAGCAGACAGGGGTTGGGGTCACCCCTCCACTTT. The chain links TRBV6-4 to TRBJ1-6; 7 bases align to TRBD1. Germline CDR1 and CDR2: MRHNA and SNTAGT. After removal of 6 bases from V and 10 bases from J, the junction contained 6 bases not matched to a gene. The CDR3 consists of 13 residues.

V and J are TRBV5-6 and TRBJ2-7; 7 nucleotides line up with TRBD1. V lost 0 bases, J lost 3 bases, and 6 bases stayed unmatched. CDR3 length: 15 residues. CDR1 and CDR2 from the germline V gene are SGHDT and YYEEEE. The CDR3, as DNA: TGTGCCAGCAGCTTGGAGCCGGGACAGAACTACGAGCAGTACTTC. It codes for CASSLEPGQNYEQYF. Full variable domain (outside the CDR3, taken from reference TRBV5-6 and TRBJ2-7): DAGVTQSPTHLIKTRGQQVTLRCSPKSGHDTVSWYQQALGQGPQFIFQYYEEEERQRGNFPDRFSGHQFPNYSSELNVNALLLGDSALYLCASSLEPGQNYEQYFGPGTRLTVT.

This chain connects TRBV6-5 to TRBJ2-3; the match to TRBD1 covers 10 bases. The germline V gene encodes CDR1 MNHEY and CDR2 SVGAGI. This CDR3 contains 14 residues. V shed 6 bases and J 4 bases; nucleotides not matched to a gene: 4. CDR3 bases: TGTGCCAGCAGGCGAGGACAGGGGGCAGATACGCAGTATTTT. Encoded protein: CASRRGQGADTQYF.

The chain has TRBV6-5 and TRBJ1-1; no clear D. The germline V and J ends were trimmed by 6 bases and 10 bases, with 18 bases remaining between them. Germline CDR1 is MNHEY and CDR2 is SVGAGI. The CDR3 runs to 13 residues. The CDR3 spells CASRVGSGPSAFF. DNA for the CDR3: TGTGCCAGCAGGGTGGGATCTGGGCCGTCAGCTTTCTTT.

The CDR3 region is CASGERGGYGYTF. CDR3 DNA sequence: TGTGCCAGCGGAGAACGAGGGGGATATGGCTACACCTTC. The chain links TRBV12-3 or TRBV12-4 to TRBJ1-2; TRBD1 might be the D (6 bases). The germline V and J ends were trimmed by 8 bases and 5 bases, with 15 bases remaining between them. This CDR3 has 13 residues.

DNA of the CDR3: TGTGCCAGCACGGTTCTCGGGAATTCACCCCTCCACTTT. It is translated as CASTVLGNSPLHF. V usage is TRBV2 and J usage is TRBJ1-6; no clear D gene. This CDR3 has 13 amino acids. CDR1 is SNHLY and CDR2 is FYNNEI in the germline V gene. The ends were cut back, 7 bases at V and 7 bases at J, with 11 bases in the middle.

The V and J genes are TRBV29-1 and TRBJ1-1, with a tentative D call TRBD1 (6 bases). Germline lookup yields CDR1 SQVTM and CDR2 ANQGSEA. The CDR3 totals 12 residues. V was cut by 7 bases and J by 7 bases, with 16 bases left in between. Here the CDR3 DNA reads TGCAGCGGGAAACAGGGAACACTTGAAGCTTTCTTT. Protein sequence: CSGKQGTLEAFF. Supplemented by reference TRBV29-1 and TRBJ1-1, the full variable domain reads SAVISQKPSRDICQRGTSLTIQCQVDSQVTMMFWYRQQPGQSLTLIATANQGSEATYESGFVIDKFPISRPNLTFSTLTVSNMSPEDSSIYLCSGKQGTLEAFFGQGTRLTVV.

V usage is TRBV2 and J usage is TRBJ2-3; 9 bases are shared with TRBD2. The CDR3 extends over 14 amino acids. The V segment lost 8 bases and the J segment 2 bases; nucleotides outside the gene matches: 5. CDR1 is SNHLY and CDR2 is FYNNEI in the germline V gene. The DNA for the CDR3 is TGTGCCAGCGGACTAGCGACGTTCACAGATACGCAGTATTTT. Its translation is CASGLATFTDTQYF.

This clone was picked up one time. The rearrangement uses TRBV18 and TRBJ2-1; a possible D gene is TRBD1 (6 bases). Germline CDR1 and CDR2: KGHSH and LQKENI. Trimming shortened V by 3 bases and J by 0 bases, and 9 bases separated the two germline ends. This CDR3 comprises 15 residues. As DNA, the CDR3 is TGTGCCAGCTCACCGTTACAGGGCTCCTACAATGAGCAGTTCTTC. It encodes CASSPLQGSYNEQFF. The full variable domain, completed using reference TRBV18 and TRBJ2-1, is NAGVMQNPRHLVRRRGQEARLRCSPMKGHSHVYWYRQLPEEGLKFMVYLQKENIIDESGMPKERFSAEFPKEGPSILRIQQVVRGDSAAYFCASSPLQGSYNEQFFGPGTRLTVL.

The rearrangement uses TRBV11-2 and TRBJ1-2, with D perhaps matching TRBD1 (5 bases). Germline V gene data show CDR1 as SGHAT and CDR2 as FQNNGV. CDR3 length: 12 residues. Trimming removed 3 bases at V and 8 bases at J, with 10 bases between. CDR3 nucleotide sequence: TGTGCCAGCAGCTTCGGGGGGAAAGGCTACACCTTC. It encodes CASSFGGKGYTF.

V and J are TRBV5-1 and TRBJ1-2; TRBD1 aligns across 10 bases. The V gene's germline CDR1 is SGHRS and CDR2 YFSETQ. This CDR3 comprises 15 residues. With 3 bases clipped from V and 5 bases from J, the junction kept 7 bases outside the gene matches. In DNA form, the CDR3 reads TGCGCCAGCAGCTGGACAGGGGGGGCTACTTATGGCTACACCTTC. Translated, it gives CASSWTGGATYGYTF.

The chain couples TRBV6-2 or TRBV6-3 to TRBJ2-5; 13 bases match TRBD2. The CDR3 has 17 residues. Per germline, CDR1 MNHEY and CDR2 SVGEGT. V was pared by 4 bases and J by 5 bases, with 10 bases of the junction left unmatched. CDR3 bases: TGTGCCAGCAGTTCCCCCGGGACTAGCGGGGCCAGGGAGACCCAGTACTTC. Its translation is CASSSPGTSGARETQYF.

The table lists this clone with a count of one. The chain has TRBV5-1 and TRBJ2-3; 9 nucleotides match TRBD2. Germline CDR1 SGHRS, CDR2 YFSETQ. J was trimmed by 4 bases and V by 3 bases; bases with no gene match: 12. This CDR3 contains 17 residues. In DNA, the CDR3 is TGCGCCAGCAGCTCACGGCAGCGCGGGAGGGCCGCAGATACGCAGTATTTT. Amino acids: CASSSRQRGRAADTQYF.